This paragraph reports one T cell receptor (beta chain). CDR1 LNHDA and CDR2 SQIVND come from the germline V gene (reference sequence). The J segment lost 5 bases and the V segment lost 5 bases, leaving 8 bases of the junction unmatched. The CDR3 loop spans 15 amino acids. This sample stems from a study of blood T cell repertoires in COVID-19. Whole-study context: The samples span acute and convalescent COVID-19 from the United States, Italy and Spain.

Authors' methods: Reference gene primer amplification yielded estimated nucleated cell counts. Here immunoSEQ multiplex PCR was the method, and the copy in TCRdb shows in-frame clones only, minus some. That table supplies the V and J calls and clone size; D and trimming were determined from the DNA. Of some 300,000 clones in the sample, around nine tenths are singletons; the top ten hold roughly 1.3%. The chain recombines TRBV19 with TRBJ2-3, with 9 bases fitting TRBD1. This clonotype was sampled from a man between 70 and 80 years old with acute or convalescent COVID-19. Material: peripheral blood. Here the CDR3 reads CASSFPGQGRDTQYF. CDR3 DNA: TGTGCCAGTAGTTTCCCGGGACAGGGCAGAGATACGCAGTATTTT.